Given below is one T cell receptor (beta chain) in context. Antigen specificity is unknown. The deep-level immunoSEQ assay was used. Assay: immunoSEQ multiplex PCR; the TCRdb copy retains only in-frame clones and omits some. This table has 2 million to 2.5 million clones, about 94% appearing once. The sample is drawn from a study of shared clonotypes between healthy human individuals. About the research overall: Donors were a couple of women and a few men aged 18 to 49. Study conclusions and caveats: Clonotype sharing across several donors was observed for approximately 5% of naive CD4 clonotypes. Researchers sampled only blood; tissue repertoires likely differ.

This CDR3 has 16 residues. The germline V gene encodes CDR1 LGHNA and CDR2 YNFKEQ. Trimming at V came to 0 bases and at J to 4 bases, leaving 5 bases not matched to a gene. The naive CD8 fraction comprised CD45RO-negative cells positively selected for CCR7 and excluded terminally differentiated effector memory CD45RA+ cells. Sequencing was done on a sample of naive CD8+ T cells sorted from blood. This sequence joins TRBV4-2 and TRBJ2-1; 8 bases are shared with TRBD2. The TCR sequence derives from a man younger than 30 in good health. The CDR3 reads CASSQDSGGAYNEQFF. CDR3 DNA sequence: TGTGCCAGCAGCCAAGACTCCGGGGGGGCTTACAATGAGCAGTTCTTC.